The rows below give T cell receptor beta chains drawn from one sample of a study of blood T cell repertoires in COVID-19. Some clones are missing from TCRdb's copy, which holds only in-frame ones; the method was immunoSEQ multiplex PCR. The table has tens of thousands of clones, 86% seen once. The sample consisted of peripheral blood. The receptors stem from a woman older than 75 in a cohort sampled during active or convalescent COVID-19. Each CDR3 is given with its conserved first and last residue. Fields, in order: clone size, V gene, J gene, D gene, CDR3 DNA, CDR3 protein. D genes are given only for firm matches. Rows may omit the clone size; those that give it use once, few, many or a size class.

NA	TRBV4-1	TRBJ2-1	TRBD2	TGCGCCAGCAGCCAAGATACGACTAGCGGGTTGTTTGAGCAGTTCTTC	CASSQDTTSGLFEQFF
NA	TRBV19	TRBJ1-2	NA	TGTGCCAGTCAGATAGGCAGGGGATTTGGTGGCTACACCTTC	CASQIGRGFGGYTF
NA	TRBV27	TRBJ2-2	TRBD1	TGTGCCAGCAGTTTCGACAGGGGTAACGGGGAGCTGTTTTTT	CASSFDRGNGELFF
NA	TRBV15	TRBJ2-1	TRBD2	TGTGCCACCAGCAGAGATCAAGGGAGGGCCATTGAGCAGTTCTTC	CATSRDQGRAIEQFF
NA	TRBV5-1	TRBJ2-3	TRBD2	TGCGCCAGCAGCTCGACTAGCGGGAGGACAGATACGCAGTATTTT	CASSSTSGRTDTQYF
NA	TRBV6-5	TRBJ2-5	TRBD2	TGTGCCAGCAGTTACGGACTAGTTGGAGAGACCCAGTACTTC	CASSYGLVGETQYF
NA	TRBV7-9	TRBJ1-2	NA	TGTGCCAGCAGCTTAGGACAGGACTATGGCTACACCTTC	CASSLGQDYGYTF
NA	TRBV7-8	TRBJ2-7	NA	TGTGCCAGCAGCCTTACAGACTCCTACGAGCAGTACTTC	CASSLTDSYEQYF
NA	TRBV4-1	TRBJ2-1	NA	TGCGCCAGCAGCCAAGAAGAACAGGGATACAATGAGCAGTTCTTC	CASSQEEQGYNEQFF
NA	TRBV7-9	TRBJ1-1	NA	TGTGCCAGCAGCTTATCGGGTATTGAAGCTTTCTTT	CASSLSGIEAFF
NA	TRBV7-6	TRBJ2-3	NA	TGTGCCAGCAGCTTCGTGCCTCTAGCGACAGATACGCAGTATTTT	CASSFVPLATDTQYF
NA	TRBV5-4	TRBJ1-2	TRBD1	TGTGCCAGCAGCCCTAGTTGGGCAGGGGGCTATGGCTACACCTTC	CASSPSWAGGYGYTF
NA	TRBV6-2/TRBV6-3	TRBJ1-1	TRBD1	TGTGCCAGCAGCGGACCCCCGGACAGGGCAGCTTTCTTT	CASSGPPDRAAFF
NA	TRBV28	TRBJ2-7	NA	TGTGCCAGCAGTTTCTCGAACTTCGCTCACGAGCAGTACTTC	CASSFSNFAHEQYF
NA	TRBV30	TRBJ1-5	TRBD1	TGTGCCTGGAGTAGGGACAGGATCAATCAGCCCCAGCATTTT	CAWSRDRINQPQHF
NA	TRBV28	TRBJ2-7	TRBD2	TGTGCCAGCAGCCCAACTAGCGGGAGCTCCTACGAGCAGTACTTC	CASSPTSGSSYEQYF
NA	TRBV10-1	TRBJ2-2	TRBD2	TGCGCCAGCAGTGATCAAGGACTAGCGGGAGAAGACGGGGAGCTGTTTTTT	CASSDQGLAGEDGELFF
NA	TRBV7-8	TRBJ1-3	NA	TGTGCCAGCAGCTTAAGTGCGAAATCTGGAAACACCATATATTTT	CASSLSAKSGNTIYF
few	TRBV2	TRBJ2-2	TRBD2	TGTGCCAGCAAAATGACTAGCGGGAGTCCGGGGGAGCTGTTTTTT	CASKMTSGSPGELFF